This TCR beta chain was documented in a study of blood T cell repertoires in COVID-19. Study information: Specimens from acute and convalescent COVID-19 originated in the United States, Italy and Spain. In each case, the material was cDNA or gDNA derived from T cells, B-cell-depleted T cells, or PBMCs.

V lost 8 bases, J lost 0 bases, and 22 bases lay in between. The germline CDR1 and CDR2 sequences are ENHRY and SYGVKD. This CDR3 is built from 17 residues. Per the original methods: Reference gene primer amplification in the assay estimated nucleated cell counts. Assay used: immunoSEQ multiplex PCR; TCRdb lists only in-frame clones, some missing. For V, J and clone size, that table is used; D and trimming come from the DNA. The data hold 200,000 to 250,000 clones, with around 84% observed a single time. The sample taken for sequencing was peripheral blood. V usage is TRBV10-3 and J usage is TRBJ1-2; D remains unclear. This clonotype was sampled from an older woman who had recovered from COVID-19. CDR3 DNA sequence: TGTGCCATCCTCGAGCGGGCTAGTAAATCCCCTAACTATGGCTACACCTTC. Amino acids: CAILERASKSPNYGYTF.